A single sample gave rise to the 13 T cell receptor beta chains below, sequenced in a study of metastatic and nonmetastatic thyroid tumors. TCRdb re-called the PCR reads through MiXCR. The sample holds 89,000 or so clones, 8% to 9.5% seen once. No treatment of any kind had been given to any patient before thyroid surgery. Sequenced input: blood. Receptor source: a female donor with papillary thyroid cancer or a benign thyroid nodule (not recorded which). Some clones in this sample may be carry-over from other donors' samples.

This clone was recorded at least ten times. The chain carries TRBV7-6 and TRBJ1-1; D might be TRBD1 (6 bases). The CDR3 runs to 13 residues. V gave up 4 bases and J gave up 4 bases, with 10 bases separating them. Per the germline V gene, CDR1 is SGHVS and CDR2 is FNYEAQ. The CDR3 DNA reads TGTGCCAGCAGCTCACAGGGAGTCACTGAAGCTTTCTTT. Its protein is CASSSQGVTEAFF.

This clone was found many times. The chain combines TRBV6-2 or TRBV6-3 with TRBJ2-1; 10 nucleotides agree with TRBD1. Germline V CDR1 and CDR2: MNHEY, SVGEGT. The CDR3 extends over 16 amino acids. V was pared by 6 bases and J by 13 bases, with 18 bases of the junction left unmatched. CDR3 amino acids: CASSPDRQGAAGRQFF. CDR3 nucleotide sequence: TGTGCCAGCAGCCCAGACCGACAGGGGGCGGCTGGTCGACAGTTCTTC.

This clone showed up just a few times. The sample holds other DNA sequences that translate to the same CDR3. The CDR3 DNA is TGTGCTAGTGGTTTGGTGGTTAGTCTCGGACAGGGGGCCTTGGACTATGGCTACACCTTC. It encodes CASGLVVSLGQGALDYGYTF. The rearrangement links TRBV12-5 to TRBJ1-2, with 11 bases that match TRBD1. Germline V CDR1 and CDR2: LGHNT, FRNRAP. The length of the CDR3 is 20 residues. V was pared by 0 bases and J by 3 bases, with 15 bases of the junction left unmatched.

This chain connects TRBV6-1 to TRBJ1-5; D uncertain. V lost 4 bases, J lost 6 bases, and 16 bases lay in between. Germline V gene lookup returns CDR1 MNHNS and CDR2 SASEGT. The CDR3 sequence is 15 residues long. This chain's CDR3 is CASSAREGLGQPQHF. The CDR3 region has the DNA TGTGCCAGCAGTGCACGGGAGGGCTTAGGTCAGCCCCAGCATTTT.

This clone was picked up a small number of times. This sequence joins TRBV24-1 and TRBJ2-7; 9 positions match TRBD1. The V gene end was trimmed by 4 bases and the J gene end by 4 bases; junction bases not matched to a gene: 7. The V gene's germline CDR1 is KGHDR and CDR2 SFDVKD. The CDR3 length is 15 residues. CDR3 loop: CATSDRQGVVYEQYF. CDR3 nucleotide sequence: TGTGCCACCAGTGACCGACAGGGGGTTGTTTACGAGCAGTACTTC.

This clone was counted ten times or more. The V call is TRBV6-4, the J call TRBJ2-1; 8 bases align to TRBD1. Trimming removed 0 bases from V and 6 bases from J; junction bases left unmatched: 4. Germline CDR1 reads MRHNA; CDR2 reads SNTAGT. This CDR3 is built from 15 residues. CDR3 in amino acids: CASSDSPQGGNEQFF. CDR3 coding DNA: TGTGCCAGCAGTGACTCCCCACAGGGGGGCAATGAGCAGTTCTTC.

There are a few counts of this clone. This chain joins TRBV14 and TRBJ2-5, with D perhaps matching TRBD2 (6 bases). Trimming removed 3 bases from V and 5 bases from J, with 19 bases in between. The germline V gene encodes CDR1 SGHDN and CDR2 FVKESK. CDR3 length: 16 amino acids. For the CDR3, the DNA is TGTGCCAGCAGCCATTCCTTTCGGGGGAGCAGGGAGACCCAGTACTTC. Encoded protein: CASSHSFRGSRETQYF.

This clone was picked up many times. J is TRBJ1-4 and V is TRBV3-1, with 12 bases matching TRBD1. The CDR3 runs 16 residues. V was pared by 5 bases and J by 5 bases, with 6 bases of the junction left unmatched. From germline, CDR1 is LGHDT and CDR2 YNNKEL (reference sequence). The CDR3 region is CASSFRDRGQNEKLFF. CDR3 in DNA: TGTGCCAGCAGCTTCCGGGACAGGGGGCAGAATGAAAAACTGTTTTTT.

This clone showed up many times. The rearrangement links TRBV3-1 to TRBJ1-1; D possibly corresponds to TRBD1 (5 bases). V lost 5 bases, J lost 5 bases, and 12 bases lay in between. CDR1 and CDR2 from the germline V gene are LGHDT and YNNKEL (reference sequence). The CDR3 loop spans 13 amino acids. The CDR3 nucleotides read TGTGCCAGCAGCGGCTTGGGGGGTACTGAAGCTTTCTTT. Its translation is CASSGLGGTEAFF.

The DNA for the CDR3 is TGTGCCAGCGGCCCCGTTTTGGGGGATAAGGGCAATGAGCAGTTCTTC. Its protein product is CASGPVLGDKGNEQFF. V is TRBV5-6 and J is TRBJ2-1, with D perhaps being TRBD1 or TRBD2 (5 bases each). The CDR3 is made up of 16 amino acids. CDR1 SGHDT and CDR2 YYEEEE come from the germline V gene. V was pared by 7 bases and J by 6 bases, with 23 bases between.

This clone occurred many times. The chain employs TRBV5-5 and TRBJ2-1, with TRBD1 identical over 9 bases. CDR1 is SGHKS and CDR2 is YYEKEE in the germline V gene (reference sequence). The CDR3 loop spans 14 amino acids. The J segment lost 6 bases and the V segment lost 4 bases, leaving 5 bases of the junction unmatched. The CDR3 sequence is CASSTGTGINEQFF. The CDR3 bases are TGTGCCAGCAGCACCGGGACAGGGATCAATGAGCAGTTCTTC.

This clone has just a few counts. CDR3 in amino acids: CASSLQTGRNTIYF. CDR3 nucleotide sequence: TGTGCCAGCAGCCTCCAGACAGGGAGGAACACCATATATTTT. This chain connects TRBV14 to TRBJ1-3, with 7 positions matching TRBD1. Unmatched junction bases numbered 7, after V lost 4 bases and J lost 7 bases. Germline lookup yields CDR1 SGHDN and CDR2 FVKESK. The CDR3 runs 14 residues.

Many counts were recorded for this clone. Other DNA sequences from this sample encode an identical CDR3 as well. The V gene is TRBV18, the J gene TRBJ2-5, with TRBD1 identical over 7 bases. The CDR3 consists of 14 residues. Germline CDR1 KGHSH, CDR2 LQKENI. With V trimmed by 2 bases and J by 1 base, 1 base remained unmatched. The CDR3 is CASSPRTGQETQYF. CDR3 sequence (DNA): TGTGCCAGCTCACCAAGGACAGGCCAAGAGACCCAGTACTTC.